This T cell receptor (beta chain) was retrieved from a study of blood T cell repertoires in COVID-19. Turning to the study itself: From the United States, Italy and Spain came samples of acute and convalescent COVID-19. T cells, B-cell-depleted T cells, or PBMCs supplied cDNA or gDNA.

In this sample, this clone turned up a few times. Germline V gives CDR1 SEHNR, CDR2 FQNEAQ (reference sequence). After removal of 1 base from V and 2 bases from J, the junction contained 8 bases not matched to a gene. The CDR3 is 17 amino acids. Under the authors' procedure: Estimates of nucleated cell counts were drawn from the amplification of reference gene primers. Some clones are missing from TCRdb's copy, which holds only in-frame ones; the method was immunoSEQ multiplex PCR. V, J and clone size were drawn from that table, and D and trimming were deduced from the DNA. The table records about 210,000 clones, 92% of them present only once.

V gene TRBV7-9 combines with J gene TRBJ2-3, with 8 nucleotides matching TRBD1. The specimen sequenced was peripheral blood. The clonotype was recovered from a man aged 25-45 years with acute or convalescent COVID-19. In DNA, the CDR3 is TGTGCCAGCAGCTTAGAGCCCGGGACAGGCCTCACAGATACGCAGTATTTT. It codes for CASSLEPGTGLTDTQYF.